This TCR beta chain was sequenced in a study of T cell repertoires in cytomegalovirus infection (dated by TCRdb to between 2019 and 2020). Notes on the research overall: Donor HLA type was relevant to the analysis, because carriage of CMV infection together with the matching HLA type was indicated by public TCR beta signatures. The research as a whole found: In both this cohort and an independent cohort of some 350 donors, the cumulative frequency of public TCR beta family members distinguished carriers of CMV infection plus the relevant HLA type. The ex vivo response was dominated by HLA-C-restricted CMV-specific TCR beta clonotypes, and the single most frequent clonotype in two of eight donors was supplied by these HLA-C-restricted clonotypes.

Points on this clonotype: The target of this receptor is not known. The record has no base qualities; no much larger clone is one base away.

The CDR3 has 14 amino acids, counting the end cysteine and phenylalanine. Only the CDR3 region is kept as DNA, spanning 42 bases read in frame from base 1. CDR1 is given as SGHDT and CDR2 as YYEEEE, both from the germline V gene. V has 0 bases trimmed and J has 6 bases trimmed; junction bases matching no gene number 5. Reads for this sample came from an Illumina HiSeq 1500. The public reads were quality trimmed at Q25 with fastp and then assembled into clones with MiXCR by TCRdb, keeping productive beta chains. Every CDR3 protein is listed once, alongside the most common genes and DNA of its rows. Here the sample has fewer than 550,000 distinct CDR3 sequences; approximately 11% occur a single time. The leading ten clones occupy roughly 10% of the sample.

Sequencing was performed on PBMCs. The sequence was collected from a human donor in good health (CMV status not recorded). Some clones in this sample may be carry-over from other donors' samples. This receptor chain uses TRBV5-6 and TRBJ1-2, and 7 bases in between align with TRBD1. In nucleotides, the sequence is TGTGCCAGCAGCTTGGCAGGGGGGTGGCATGGCTACACCTTC. It codes for CASSLAGGWHGYTF.